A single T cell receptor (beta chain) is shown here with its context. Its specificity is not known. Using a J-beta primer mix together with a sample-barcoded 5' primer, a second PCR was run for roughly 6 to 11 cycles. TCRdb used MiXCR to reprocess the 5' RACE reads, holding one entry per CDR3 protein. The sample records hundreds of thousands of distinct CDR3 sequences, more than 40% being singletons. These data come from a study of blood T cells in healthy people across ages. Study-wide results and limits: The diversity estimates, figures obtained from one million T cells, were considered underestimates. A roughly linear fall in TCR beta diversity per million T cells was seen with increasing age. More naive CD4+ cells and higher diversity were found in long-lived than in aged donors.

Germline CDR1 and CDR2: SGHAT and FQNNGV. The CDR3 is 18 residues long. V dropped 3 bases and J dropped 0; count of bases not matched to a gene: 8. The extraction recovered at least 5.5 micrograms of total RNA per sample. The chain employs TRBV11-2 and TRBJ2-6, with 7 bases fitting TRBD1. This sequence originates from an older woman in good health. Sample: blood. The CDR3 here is CASSFVRDRPSGANVLTF. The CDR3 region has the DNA TGTGCCAGCAGCTTCGTTCGGGACAGACCCTCTGGGGCCAACGTCCTGACTTTC.